The rows below give T cell receptor beta chains drawn from one sample of a study of cytomegalovirus exposure and HLA in healthy donors. Method: immunoSEQ multiplex PCR; TCRdb's copy keeps in-frame clones and lacks some. The top ten hold 2.5% to 3.5% of the sample, which has roughly 110,000 clones, 71% seen once. Sequencing used PBMCs. The source is a female donor in good health and CMV-seronegative. The CDR3 runs from the conserved cysteine through the conserved F or W. D genes are given only for firm matches. Some rows mark clone size as missing; the rest say once, few, many or name a class of expanded clone.

v_gene	abundance	j_gene	d_gene	CDR3nt	CDR3aa
TRBV19	NA	TRBJ2-3	TRBD1	TGTGCCAGTAGTATCTTGGGGACAGGGGGCTCGGATACGCAGTATTTT	CASSILGTGGSDTQYF
TRBV30	few	TRBJ2-4	TRBD1	TGTGCCTGGAGTAGGGGGCAGGGCGACATTCAGTACTTC	CAWSRGQGDIQYF
TRBV2	NA	TRBJ1-1	NA	TGTGCCATCTTCCCACGGGGGAGGACTGAAGCTTTCTTT	CAIFPRGRTEAFF
TRBV5-1	NA	TRBJ2-5	NA	TGCGCCAGCAGCGCCCAGCTAGGTGAGGAGACCCAGTACTTC	CASSAQLGEETQYF
TRBV5-1	NA	TRBJ2-1	NA	TGCGCCAGCAGCCCCCCTAGGGGGGGGGCCGCTGAGCAGTTCTTC	CASSPPRGGAAEQFF
TRBV5-1	NA	TRBJ2-1	NA	TGCGCCAGCAGCTTGGTGGGGAGGAGCTACAATGAGCAGTTCTTC	CASSLVGRSYNEQFF
TRBV28	NA	TRBJ1-2	NA	TGTGCCAGCAGTTCCGTAAGACTGCTAAGCGACTATGGCTACACCTTC	CASSSVRLLSDYGYTF
TRBV5-1	NA	TRBJ2-5	TRBD2	TGCGCCAGCAGCTTGGGCGGGGGTGCCGAGACCCAGTACTTC	CASSLGGGAETQYF
TRBV5-6	NA	TRBJ2-2	NA	TGTGCCAGCAGCTTTAGAGGGAACACCGGGGAGTTGTTTTTT	CASSFRGNTGELFF
TRBV6-5	NA	TRBJ2-1	NA	TGTGCCAGCAGTTACTCCCAGGGAGGTGAGCAGTTCTTC	CASSYSQGGEQFF
TRBV9	NA	TRBJ2-3	NA	TGTGCCAGCAGCGTAGGGGTAGCGGACACAGATACGCAGTATTTT	CASSVGVADTDTQYF
TRBV19	NA	TRBJ2-3	TRBD2	TGTGCCAGTAGTCCCGGACTAGCGGGCCGCGCAGATACGCAGTATTTT	CASSPGLAGRADTQYF
TRBV30	NA	TRBJ1-1	NA	TGTGCCTGGGCCGGACAGCCGAACACTGAAGCTTTCTTT	CAWAGQPNTEAFF
TRBV6-1	NA	TRBJ2-1	NA	TGTGCCAGCAGTGAACAGGGGTACAATGAGCAGTTCTTC	CASSEQGYNEQFF
TRBV25-1	few	TRBJ2-5	NA	TGTGCCAGCAGTGATGAGCGGGGCGGGGGCGAGACCCAGTACTTC	CASSDERGGGETQYF
TRBV6-6	NA	TRBJ2-5	TRBD2	TGTGCCAGCGCCTACGGGGGGGCGGAAGAGACCCAGTACTTC	CASAYGGAEETQYF
TRBV19	NA	TRBJ1-1	NA	TGTGCCAGTAGTATAGCCAGGGAGAACACTGAAGCTTTCTTT	CASSIARENTEAFF
TRBV19	NA	TRBJ2-3	NA	TGTGCCAGTAAAATAGAGTTTTCGGCAGATACGCAGTATTTT	CASKIEFSADTQYF